This T cell receptor (beta chain) was recorded in a study of sequential checkpoint blockade in melanoma. Overall study: Each arm's sequence ended with maintenance nivolumab. Under 25 patients had matched tumor biopsies before treatment and at week 13 after nivolumab or ipilimumab alone.

Notes on this clone: The antigen is undetermined.

This CDR3 comprises 18 residues. V shed 7 bases and J shed 0 bases, with 22 bases lying between them. Per the germline V gene, CDR1 is MNHGY and CDR2 is SAAAGT. Treatment indicated: randomized to nivolumab then ipilimumab (arm A) or the reverse (arm B). Broader study findings: Mutational load did not correlate with tumor T-cell fraction or clonality.

TCRdb keeps only in-frame clones here, not all; method: immunoSEQ multiplex PCR. The repertoire holds about 5,100 clones, with around 21% as singletons. This receptor was obtained from a human donor with melanoma. V usage is TRBV6-8 and J usage is TRBJ1-5; D remains ambiguous. The starting material was tumor tissue (inferred from file names), obtained from a patient given nivolumab and ipilimumab in sequence. In nucleotides, the CDR3 is TGTGCCAGCACAGTTCCGCCGCACAGAGAATATAGCAATCAGCCCCAGCATTTT. Translation: CASTVPPHREYSNQPQHF.